A single sample gave rise to the 10 T cell receptor delta chains below, sequenced in a study of γδ T cells in repeated Plasmodium falciparum infection. TCRdb re-called the multiplex PCR reads through CATT. This sample carries 50,000 to 65,000 delta-chain clones, around 1.7% of them seen once, and the ten largest clones take 15%. Gammadelta T cells were flow-sorted from PBMC into Vgamma9/Vdelta2+ and Vdelta2-negative populations for bulk analysis. Material: gamma-delta T cells from blood. The receptors shown here come from a pool of human donors (malaria-infected and uninfected, not separated).

This clone was detected many times. The protein given by TCRdb reflects a much larger clone and differs at residue 16 from this DNA's translation, likely from a read error; the protein shown is the DNA's translation. The sample carries other DNA sequences with the same CDR3. The gene calls are TRDV1 and TRDJ1; the match to TRDD3 covers 10 bases. CDR1 TSWWSYY and CDR2 QGS come from the germline V gene. The CDR3 is 21 amino acids. The junction had 20 bases not matched to a gene; V was cut back by 1 base and J by 3 bases. The CDR3 loop reads CALGEHLAGTGGSLYADKLIF. The CDR3 DNA reads as TGTGCTCTTGGGGAACACCTCGCGGGCACTGGGGGATCCCTGTACGCCGATAAACTCATCTTT.

At least ten counts were recorded for this clone. This DNA translates differently at residue 13 from the TCRdb protein, which is that of a much larger clone; a read error is likely, and the protein shown is the DNA's own translation. The chain carries TRDV1 and TRDJ1; D not resolved. From germline, CDR1 is TSWWSYY and CDR2 QGS. The CDR3 has 14 residues. The CDR3 nucleotides are TGTGCTCTTGACGCTCAAGGGTACACCGATAAACTCACCTTT. Residues: CALDAQGYTDKLTF.

In this sample, this clone turned up a few times. A far larger clone is a single base away, which makes a read error likely. In the same sample, other DNA sequences code for this CDR3. This rearrangement joins TRDV1 to TRDJ1, with TRDD3 matching 12 bases. The J gene is absent in TCRdb and was assigned here via DNA matching to germline. The CDR3 length is 20 residues. V was pared by 3 bases and J by 0 bases, with 14 bases of the junction left unmatched. CDR1 and CDR2 (germline): TSWWSYY, QGS. The CDR3 DNA sequence: TGTGCTCTTGGGGACCGGAGGGCTGGGGGATACGAGTTGTACACCGATAAACTCATCTTT. This codes for CALGDRRAGGYELYTDKLIF.

There are many counts of this clone. This DNA translates differently at residue 18 from the TCRdb protein, which is that of a much larger clone; a read error is likely, and the protein shown is the DNA's own translation. The chain combines TRDV2 with TRDJ1; TRDD3 matches 8 bases. The ends lost 3 bases at V and 3 bases at J; junction bases unmatched: 32. The CDR3 covers 23 residues. Germline CDR1 and CDR2: GEAIGNYY and EKD. CDR3 sequence: CACDSEGDKREVLGSSRADKLIF. The CDR3 nucleotides are TGTGCCTGTGACTCTGAGGGGGATAAAAGAGAGGTTTTGGGATCTAGTCGTGCCGATAAACTCATCTTT.

This clone was detected ten times or more. This likely reflects a read error, since a far larger clone is one base away. Distinct nucleotide sequences in the sample also encode this CDR3. This rearrangement joins TRDV1 to TRDJ1; D possibly uses TRDD2 or TRDD3 (7 bases each). V was clipped by 2 bases and J by 3 bases, with 34 bases between them. The CDR3 has 22 amino acids. Germline V lookup: CDR1 TSWWSYY, CDR2 QGS. The CDR3 spells CALGETFGSYEEAGGYADKLIF. The DNA of the CDR3 is TGTGCTCTTGGGGAAACCTTTGGTTCCTACGAAGAGGCTGGGGGGTACGCCGATAAACTCATCTTT.

This clone is labeled medium-sized (0.01 to 0.1%). Other DNA sequences of this sample code for an identical CDR3. The rearrangement joins TRDV1 to TRDJ1, with 8 bases lining up with TRDD3. CDR1 is TSWWSYY and CDR2 is QGS in the germline V gene. This CDR3 has 20 residues. V was pared by 1 base and J by 0 bases, with 16 bases of the junction left unmatched. The CDR3 reads CALGERGYAGDKGYTDKLIF. CDR3 bases: TGTGCTCTTGGGGAACGAGGCTACGCGGGGGATAAAGGGTACACCGATAAACTCATCTTT.

In this sample, this clone turned up many times. This DNA's translation and the protein TCRdb lists, from a much larger clone, do not match at residue 5, likely due to a read error; the protein shown is translated from the DNA. V and J are TRDV2 and TRDJ1, with D unclear. The CDR3 sequence is 13 residues long. Germline-derived CDR1 and CDR2 are GEAIGNYY and EKD. The ends were cut back, 3 bases at V and 4 bases at J, with 11 bases in the middle. The DNA of the CDR3 is TGTGCCTGTGACGGTGTAGGAGTCGATAAACTCATCTTT. This codes for CACDGVGVDKLIF.

In its sample, this clone was seen many times. A read error is the likely source, as a far larger clone sits one nucleotide away. Other nucleotide sequences in the sample specify the same CDR3. This chain connects TRDV1 to TRDJ1; 9 nucleotides agree with TRDD3. The V gene's germline CDR1 is TSWWSYY and CDR2 QGS. There are 20 residues in the CDR3. The DNA of the CDR3 is TGTGCCCTTGGGGAAGGTAGATTTCGGCTGGGGGATCACATCCCCGATAAACTCATCTTT. This sequence encodes CALGEGRFRLGDHIPDKLIF.

This clone has just a few counts. The TCRdb protein, from a much larger clone, departs from this DNA's translation at residue 14, likely by read error; the protein shown derives from the DNA. The gene calls are TRDV1 and TRDJ1, with 13 bases lining up with TRDD3. Germline V CDR1 and CDR2: TSWWSYY, QGS. V was clipped by 1 base and J by 0 bases; unmatched bases: 41. This CDR3 is 30 amino acids long. The CDR3, as DNA: TGTGCTCTTGGGGAACAATGGACCTTCGCCGCGCGACGCTGTCCCAAGTACTGGGGGATACGCTCGAGATACACCGATAAACTCATCTTT. The encoded protein is CALGEQWTFAARRCPKYWGIRSRYTDKLIF.

About this clone: Translating this DNA gives a protein that differs at residue 17 from the TCRdb one, which belongs to a much larger clone; a read error is likely, and the protein shown is this translation. The V gene is TRDV2; the J gene was not called; whether TRDD3, the table's D call, matches the DNA was not checked. CDR1 and CDR2 (germline): GEAIGNYY, EKD. CDR3 length: 18 amino acids. For the CDR3, the DNA is TGTGCCTGTGACACCCGAGAAGGGGAGCTGAACTACACCGATAAACTCACCTTT. This encodes CACDTREGELNYTDKLTF.